These 2 T cell receptor beta chains were sequenced from one sample in a study of cytomegalovirus exposure and HLA in healthy donors. PCR amplification relied on 60 Vbeta primers (plus 13 Jbeta primers). Here immunoSEQ multiplex PCR was the method, and the copy in TCRdb shows in-frame clones only, minus some. This repertoire shows around 80,000 clones, about 78% found once; its top ten account for 5.5% to 7%. Sequencing was carried out using PBMCs. The receptors come from a man between 18 and 29 years old in good health and CMV-seropositive.

This clone has just a few counts. The chain is built from TRBV27 and TRBJ2-5; D is uncertain. V was clipped by 5 bases and J by 1 base, with 5 bases between them. The CDR3 extends over 12 amino acids. Looked up from germline, CDR1 is MNHEY and CDR2 is SMNVEV (reference sequence). Here the CDR3 DNA reads TGTGCCAGCAGTACCAGCCAAGAGACCCAGTACTTC. Translated, it gives CASSTSQETQYF.

The V and J genes are TRBV5-6 and TRBJ1-2, with no clear D. V lost 2 bases and J 3 bases, leaving 11 bases between the germline ends. This CDR3 contains 14 residues. Germline V gene sequence: CDR1 SGHDT, CDR2 YYEEEE. This CDR3 is CASSFYSHDYGYTF. CDR3 nucleotide sequence: TGTGCCAGCAGCTTTTACAGCCACGACTATGGCTACACCTTC.